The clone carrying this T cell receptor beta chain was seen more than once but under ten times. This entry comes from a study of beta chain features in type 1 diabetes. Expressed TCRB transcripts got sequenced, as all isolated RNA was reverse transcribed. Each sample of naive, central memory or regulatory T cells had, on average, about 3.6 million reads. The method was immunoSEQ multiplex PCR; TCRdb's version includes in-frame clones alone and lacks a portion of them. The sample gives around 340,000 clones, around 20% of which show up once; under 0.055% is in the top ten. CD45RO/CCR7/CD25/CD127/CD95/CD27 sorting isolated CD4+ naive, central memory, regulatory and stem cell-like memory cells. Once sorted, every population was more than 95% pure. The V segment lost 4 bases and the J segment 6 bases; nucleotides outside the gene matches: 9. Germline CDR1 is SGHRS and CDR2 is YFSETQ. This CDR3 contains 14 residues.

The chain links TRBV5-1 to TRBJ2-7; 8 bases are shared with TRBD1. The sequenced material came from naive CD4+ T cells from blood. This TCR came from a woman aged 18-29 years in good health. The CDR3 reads CASSLEGGQAEQYF. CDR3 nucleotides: TGCGCCAGCAGCCTAGAGGGGGGACAGGCCGAGCAGTACTTC.